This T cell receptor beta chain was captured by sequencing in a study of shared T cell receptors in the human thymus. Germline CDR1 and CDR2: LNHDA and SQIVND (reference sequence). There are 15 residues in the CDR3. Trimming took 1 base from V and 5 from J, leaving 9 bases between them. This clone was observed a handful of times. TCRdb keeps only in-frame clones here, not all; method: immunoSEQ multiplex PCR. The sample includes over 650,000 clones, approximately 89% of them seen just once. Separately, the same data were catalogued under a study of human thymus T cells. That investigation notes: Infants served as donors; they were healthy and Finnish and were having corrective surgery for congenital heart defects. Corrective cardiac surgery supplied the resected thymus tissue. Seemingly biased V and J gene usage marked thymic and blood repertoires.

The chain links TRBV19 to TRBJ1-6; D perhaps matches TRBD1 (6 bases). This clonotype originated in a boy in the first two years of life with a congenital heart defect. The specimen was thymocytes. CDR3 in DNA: TGTGCCAGTAGTATAGTAGCAGGGGATAATTCACCCCTCCACTTT. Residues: CASSIVAGDNSPLHF.